The 2 T cell receptor beta chains given below trace back to one sample, sequenced in a study of T-cell memory formation after mild COVID-19. TCRdb called the 5' RACE reads again in MiXCR, with one record for every CDR3 protein. The sample contains 55,000 to 80,000 distinct CDR3 sequences, 9.3% of which appear only once. The source material was PBMCs or a T cell subset sorted from them (not recorded which). All receptors come from a man between 18 and 29 years old who had mild COVID-19 (a few samples of this study predate the infection). Cell type and time point are not known.

This clonotype was detected only a few times. This chain joins TRBV5-6 and TRBJ2-3, with a possible D match to TRBD1 (6 bases). CDR3 length: 14 residues. CDR1 and CDR2 (germline): SGHDT, YYEEEE. V dropped 4 bases and J dropped 1 base, with 10 bases sitting between them. The CDR3 loop is CASSDRQGTDTQYF. The CDR3 DNA follows: TGTGCCAGCAGCGACCGACAGGGCACAGATACGCAGTATTTT.

This chain joins TRBV7-2 and TRBJ1-2; a possible D gene is TRBD1 (6 bases). This CDR3 contains 15 residues. Germline V gene sequence: CDR1 SGHTA, CDR2 FQGNSA. V was cut by 1 base and J by 5 bases, with 14 bases left in between. CDR3 region: CASSLGPGAGYGYTF. CDR3 nucleotides: TGTGCCAGCAGCTTAGGCCCGGGGGCGGGATATGGCTACACCTTC.